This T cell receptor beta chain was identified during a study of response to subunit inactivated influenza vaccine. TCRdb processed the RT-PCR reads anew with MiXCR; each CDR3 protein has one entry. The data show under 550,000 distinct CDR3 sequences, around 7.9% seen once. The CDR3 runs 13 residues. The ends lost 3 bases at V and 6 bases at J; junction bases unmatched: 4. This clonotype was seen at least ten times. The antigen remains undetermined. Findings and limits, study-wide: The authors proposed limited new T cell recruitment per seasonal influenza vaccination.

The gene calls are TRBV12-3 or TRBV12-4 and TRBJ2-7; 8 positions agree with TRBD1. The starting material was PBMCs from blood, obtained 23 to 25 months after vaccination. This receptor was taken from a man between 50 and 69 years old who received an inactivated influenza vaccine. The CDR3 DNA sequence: TGTGCCAGCAGTTTTGACAGGGGTAGCGAGCAGTACTTC. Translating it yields CASSFDRGSEQYF.